One and the same sample provided the 9 T cell receptor beta chains below, sequenced in a study of shared clonotypes between healthy human individuals. The protocol was immunoSEQ multiplex PCR, while the TCRdb copy is restricted to in-frame clones and leaves out a portion. The sample holds roughly 410,000 clones, 95% to 97% seen once. Sequencing was performed on memory CD8+ T cells sorted from blood. The subset: CD45RO+ cells pooled with CCR7-negative TemRA cells. These receptors were collected from a man aged 25 to 45 in good health.

V and J are TRBV6-6 and TRBJ1-5; D is uncertain. Germline V gene data show CDR1 as MNHNY and CDR2 as SVGAGI (reference sequence). The CDR3 is made up of 14 amino acids. Deletions cut 4 bases from V and 0 bases from J, with 7 bases between. The DNA for the CDR3 is TGTGCCAGCAGTTTGGGGAATAGCAATCAGCCCCAGCATTTT. It is translated as CASSLGNSNQPQHF.

The DNA of the CDR3 is TGTGCCAGCTCTAACGGGGGGTACTACGAGCAGTACTTC. It is translated as CASSNGGYYEQYF. This chain connects TRBV18 to TRBJ2-7; the match to TRBD2 covers 7 bases. Trimming cost V 6 bases and J 3 bases; bases outside gene matches: 5. CDR1 is KGHSH, CDR2 LQKENI, per germline. This CDR3 contains 13 residues.

The chain carries TRBV6-5 and TRBJ2-7; 8 nucleotides align to TRBD1. Germline V lookup: CDR1 MNHEY, CDR2 SVGAGI. V lost 8 bases, J lost 6 bases, and 6 bases stayed unmatched. This CDR3 contains 12 residues. CDR3 amino acids: CASGTGGSEQYF. Written as DNA, the CDR3 is TGTGCCAGCGGAACAGGGGGGAGCGAGCAGTACTTC.

This chain connects TRBV28 to TRBJ2-7; weak D call: TRBD2 (5 bases). The germline V gene encodes CDR1 MDHEN and CDR2 SYDVKM. Between the trimmed V and J ends, which lost 8 bases and 1 base, there was a span of 9 bases. The CDR3 is 12 amino acids. CDR3 nucleotides: TGTGCCAGCCAGGAGGTTTCCTACGAGCAGTACTTC. Protein sequence: CASQEVSYEQYF.

The chain carries TRBV5-1 and TRBJ1-2; 8 nucleotides match TRBD1. The V segment lost 3 bases and the J segment 5 bases; nucleotides outside the gene matches: 6. The CDR3 length is 14 residues. The germline CDR1 and CDR2 sequences are SGHRS and YFSETQ. Here the CDR3 DNA reads TGCGCCAGCAGCTCTGGACAGGGCATTTATGGCTACACCTTC. Amino acid sequence: CASSSGQGIYGYTF. Full variable domain (remainder filled in from reference TRBV5-1 and TRBJ1-2): KAGVTQTPRYLIKTRGQQVTLSCSPISGHRSVSWYQQTPGQGLQFLFEYFSETQRNKGNFPGRFSGRQFSNSRSEMNVSTLELGDSALYLCASSSGQGIYGYTFGSGTRLTVV.

Here the CDR3 reads CASSLVGTGDGYEQYF. The CDR3 nucleotides read TGTGCCAGCAGCTTAGTGGGGACAGGGGATGGCTACGAGCAGTACTTC. The gene calls are TRBV7-9 and TRBJ2-7; 10 nucleotides align to TRBD1. CDR1 and CDR2 from the germline V gene are SEHNR and FQNEAQ (reference sequence). V lost 1 base, J lost 3 bases, and 6 bases stayed unmatched. This CDR3 is 16 amino acids long.

The chain employs TRBV11-3 and TRBJ2-1, with unresolved D. The CDR3 is 14 amino acids. Germline V gene lookup returns CDR1 SGHNT and CDR2 YENEEA. V dropped 6 bases and J dropped 6 bases, with 15 bases sitting between them. The CDR3 DNA follows: TGTGCCAGCAGTTACGGCGCGTGGAGCAATGAGCAGTTCTTC. Translation: CASSYGAWSNEQFF. Full variable domain (rest looked up from reference TRBV11-3 and TRBJ2-1): EAGVVQSPRYKIIEKKQPVAFWCNPISGHNTLYWYLQNLGQGPELLIRYENEEAVDDSQLPKDRFSAERLKGVDSTLKIQPAELGDSAVYLCASSYGAWSNEQFFGPGTRLTVL.

The chain combines TRBV7-2 with TRBJ2-3; 8 nucleotides align to TRBD2. Germline CDR1 reads SGHTA; CDR2 reads FQGNSA. The V gene end was trimmed by 1 base and the J gene end by 6 bases; junction bases not matched to a gene: 6. This CDR3 spans 15 amino acids. The CDR3 region is CASSLGGRRSDTQYF. The CDR3 nucleotides are TGTGCCAGCAGCTTAGGCGGGAGGCGATCGGATACGCAGTATTTT.

The chain combines TRBV6-1 with TRBJ1-2; TRBD1 is a possible D gene (6 bases). Trimming cost V 6 bases and J 8 bases, with 19 bases left between them. In germline, CDR1 is MNHNS, CDR2 SASEGT. This CDR3 comprises 14 residues. The CDR3 loop is CASRTQGSGLGYTF. The CDR3 DNA follows: TGTGCCAGCAGGACACAGGGAAGTGGACTGGGCTACACCTTC.